A selection of T cell receptor beta chains follows, all from one sample in a study of neurological immune-mediated disorders. TCRdb passed the 5' RACE reads through MiXCR, listing each CDR3 protein once. The sample holds tens of thousands of distinct CDR3 sequences; around 3.4% are singletons and the top ten take 5.5% to 6%. Source material: PBMCs. The source of these receptors is a man between 35 and 55 years old with multiple sclerosis. Both conserved end residues are part of each CDR3. The D gene is left open where the match is weak. Clone size is not always given. Where it is, it says once, few, many or a class for expanded clones.

clone size	V gene	J gene	D gene	CDR3 protein	CDR3 DNA
many	TRBV2	TRBJ2-7	TRBD2	CASSDIGGGPSYEQYF	TGTGCCAGCAGTGATATAGGCGGGGGGCCATCCTACGAGCAGTACTTC
many	TRBV6-5	TRBJ2-3	NA	CASSYDWGTDTQYF	TGTGCCAGCAGTTACGACTGGGGAACAGATACGCAGTATTTT
NA	TRBV5-6	TRBJ2-3	NA	CASSLGGGLSTDTQYF	TGTGCCAGCAGCTTGGGAGGAGGCCTAAGCACAGATACGCAGTATTTT
many	TRBV18	TRBJ2-1	NA	CASSPGRSPVQFF	TGTGCCAGCTCACCCGGACGGTCTCCTGTTCAGTTCTTC
many	TRBV5-1	TRBJ1-2	TRBD1	CASSLQGSGYTF	TGCGCCAGCAGCTTACAGGGGTCTGGCTACACCTTC
many	TRBV7-2	TRBJ2-1	NA	CASSLVLGGEQFF	TGTGCCAGCAGCTTAGTGTTGGGTGGGGAGCAGTTCTTC
many	TRBV20-1	TRBJ2-7	NA	CSASLPGIGEQYF	TGCAGTGCTAGTCTTCCGGGAATTGGCGAGCAGTACTTC
many	TRBV5-1	TRBJ2-1	TRBD2	CASSLIGVSGTYNEQFF	TGCGCCAGCAGCTTGATCGGTGTTAGCGGGACCTACAATGAGCAGTTCTTC
many	TRBV6-5	TRBJ2-1	TRBD2	CASSKTSGGRGEQFF	TGTGCCAGCAGTAAAACTAGCGGGGGGAGGGGTGAGCAGTTCTTC
many	TRBV5-1	TRBJ2-1	NA	CASMGDTRLHNEQFF	TGCGCCAGCATGGGGGACACTCGATTACACAATGAGCAGTTCTTC
many	TRBV20-1	TRBJ1-4	NA	CSARDGGLPGEKLFF	TGCAGTGCTAGAGATGGGGGTCTGCCTGGGGAAAAACTGTTTTTT
many	TRBV7-6	TRBJ2-2	TRBD2	CASSLEAGGNTGELFF	TGTGCCAGCAGCTTAGAGGCGGGGGGGAACACCGGGGAGCTGTTTTTT
many	TRBV5-1	TRBJ2-3	NA	CASSVQGGDTQYF	TGCGCCAGCAGCGTCCAGGGGGGAGATACGCAGTATTTT
many	TRBV5-1	TRBJ1-1	TRBD1	CASSLEGTGWNTEAFF	TGCGCCAGCAGCTTGGAGGGGACAGGTTGGAACACTGAAGCTTTCTTT
many	TRBV29-1	TRBJ2-5	NA	CSAAGGLGTQYF	TGCAGCGCTGCCGGGGGGCTTGGGACCCAGTACTTC
many	TRBV7-3	TRBJ2-5	TRBD2	CASSLSGKETQYF	TGTGCCAGCAGCCTTAGCGGGAAAGAGACCCAGTACTTC
many	TRBV5-1	TRBJ2-3	TRBD2	CASSLGNTGLAGGADTQYF	TGCGCCAGCAGCTTAGGGAATACGGGACTAGCGGGGGGCGCAGATACGCAGTATTTT
many	TRBV12-3/TRBV12-4	TRBJ1-5	NA	CASSRVGNQPQHF	TGTGCCAGCAGTCGTGTTGGCAATCAGCCCCAGCATTTT
many	TRBV4-1	TRBJ1-1	NA	CASMRLRDSGRAFF	TGCGCCAGCATGAGACTCAGGGACTCAGGGAGAGCTTTCTTT
many	TRBV5-6	TRBJ1-5	TRBD1	CASSPGTGVQPQHF	TGTGCCAGCAGCCCTGGGACAGGGGTTCAGCCCCAGCATTTT
many	TRBV6-1	TRBJ1-4	TRBD1	CASVDGTGFEKLFF	TGTGCCAGCGTGGACGGGACAGGGTTTGAAAAACTGTTTTTT
NA	TRBV11-3	TRBJ2-2	TRBD1	CASSPRTGGRTGELFF	TGTGCCAGCAGCCCCCGGACAGGGGGCCGCACCGGGGAGCTGTTTTTT
many	TRBV30	TRBJ2-7	NA	CAWSSPPGDYEQYF	TGTGCCTGGAGTTCACCGCCGGGGGACTACGAGCAGTACTTC
many	TRBV9	TRBJ2-1	TRBD2	CASSVFSSGGAYEQFF	TGTGCCAGCAGCGTTTTCTCTAGCGGGGGGGCCTATGAGCAGTTCTTC
many	TRBV5-5	TRBJ2-7	TRBD1	CASSPSGQGTYEQYF	TGTGCCAGCAGTCCATCGGGACAGGGTACCTACGAGCAGTACTTC
few	TRBV20-1	TRBJ1-6	TRBD1	CSAPRDRTDGSPLHF	TGCAGTGCTCCCCGGGACAGAACTGATGGTTCACCCCTCCACTTT
many	TRBV11-2	TRBJ1-1	NA	CASSSKGGMNTEAFF	TGTGCCAGCAGCTCGAAGGGCGGAATGAACACTGAAGCTTTCTTT
many	TRBV4-1	TRBJ1-6	TRBD1	CASSQDKTGVFSPLNF	TGCGCCAGCAGCCAAGATAAGACAGGGGTTTTTTCACCCCTCAACTTT
many	TRBV20-1	TRBJ1-2	TRBD1	CSARGQGAWYGYTF	TGCAGTGCTAGGGGGCAGGGGGCATGGTATGGCTACACCTTC
many	TRBV6-5	TRBJ1-5	NA	CASSSQGHPRTGYSNQPQHF	TGTGCCAGCAGTTCCCAGGGACACCCACGAACAGGGTATAGCAATCAGCCCCAGCATTTT
many	TRBV28	TRBJ2-7	NA	CASSSPPYEQYF	TGTGCCAGCAGTTCACCCCCTTACGAGCAGTACTTC
many	TRBV9	TRBJ1-2	NA	CASSVGGGRYTF	TGTGCCAGCAGCGTAGGTGGCGGGCGCTACACCTTC
many	TRBV7-2	TRBJ2-5	TRBD1	CASSFSGTGKETQYF	TGTGCCAGCAGCTTCTCCGGGACAGGGAAGGAGACCCAGTACTTC
many	TRBV10-3	TRBJ1-2	TRBD1	CAISEGQGYYGYTF	TGTGCCATCAGTGAAGGACAGGGGTACTATGGCTACACCTTC
medium-sized	TRBV20-1	TRBJ2-2	TRBD1	CSAKNPGGDTGELFF	TGCAGTGCTAAGAACCCAGGGGGCGACACCGGGGAGCTGTTTTTT
NA	TRBV20-1	TRBJ1-6	NA	CSAQLTGGSSPLNF	TGCAGTGCTCAACTCACGGGGGGTTCTTCACCCCTCAACTTT
many	TRBV6-1	TRBJ1-2	NA	CAIQILRGEDYGYTF	TGTGCCATCCAGATTCTAAGAGGAGAAGACTATGGCTACACCTTC
many	TRBV19	TRBJ2-7	NA	CASRDADEQYF	TGTGCCAGCCGGGACGCGGACGAGCAGTACTTC
many	TRBV12-3/TRBV12-4	TRBJ2-7	NA	CASSLGDTYEQYF	TGTGCCAGCAGTTTAGGGGACACCTACGAGCAGTACTTC
many	TRBV5-6	TRBJ2-7	NA	CASTVDEDSYEQYF	TGTGCCAGCACCGTCGACGAGGACTCCTACGAGCAGTACTTC
many	TRBV20-1	TRBJ1-5	NA	CSARARSSNQPQHF	TGCAGTGCTAGAGCCCGATCAAGCAATCAGCCCCAGCATTTT
many	TRBV10-3	TRBJ2-5	NA	CATARSGLGETQYF	TGTGCCACCGCGAGGAGCGGGCTAGGGGAGACCCAGTACTTC
many	TRBV7-8	TRBJ2-2	NA	CASSPRVAAGELFF	TGTGCCAGCAGCCCTAGGGTGGCGGCCGGGGAGCTGTTTTTT
many	TRBV5-1	TRBJ2-1	TRBD2	CASSLNAGGPENEQFF	TGCGCCAGCAGCTTAAACGCGGGGGGGCCGGAAAATGAGCAGTTCTTC
NA	TRBV5-1	TRBJ2-7	NA	CASSDPDTWSEQYF	TGCGCCAGCAGCGATCCGGACACCTGGAGCGAGCAGTACTTC
NA	TRBV5-1	TRBJ2-3	NA	CASSLETPPTQYF	TGCGCCAGCAGCTTGGAAACACCCCCTACGCAGTATTTT
many	TRBV20-1	TRBJ2-5	NA	CSANGDSGRTQYF	TGCAGTGCTAACGGGGACTCGGGGAGGACCCAGTACTTC
NA	TRBV10-3	TRBJ1-6	TRBD1	CAIRDRADSPLNF	TGTGCCATCAGAGACAGGGCCGATTCACCCCTCAACTTT
many	TRBV12-3/TRBV12-4	TRBJ2-2	TRBD1	CASSFHRGRIDGELFF	TGTGCCAGCAGTTTTCACAGGGGGCGAATCGACGGGGAGCTGTTTTTT
many	TRBV12-3/TRBV12-4	TRBJ2-7	TRBD2	CASSLGLAGGLNEQYF	TGTGCCAGCAGTTTGGGGCTAGCGGGGGGGCTGAACGAGCAGTACTTC
many	TRBV5-1	TRBJ2-1	TRBD2	CASSPGLAGGPRRFF	TGCGCCAGCAGCCCAGGACTAGCGGGGGGCCCCCGAAGGTTCTTC
many	TRBV5-1	TRBJ2-7	TRBD1	CASSSGQGDYEQYF	TGCGCCAGCAGCTCGGGACAGGGAGACTACGAGCAGTACTTC
many	TRBV5-1	TRBJ2-3	TRBD1	CASSRTGGIYPDTQYF	TGCGCCAGCAGCAGGACAGGGGGCATTTATCCGGATACGCAGTATTTT
many	TRBV2	TRBJ2-5	TRBD1	CASSVGQGETQYF	TGTGCCAGCAGTGTGGGACAGGGCGAGACCCAGTACTTC
many	TRBV5-1	TRBJ2-5	NA	CASSPSGDYQETQYF	TGCGCCAGCAGCCCTTCAGGGGACTACCAAGAGACCCAGTACTTC